Below are 15 T cell receptor beta chains sequenced from a single sample in a study of blood T cells in healthy people across ages. A second PCR, run for about 6 to 11 cycles, used a sample-barcoded 5' primer plus a J-beta primer mix. TCRdb ran MiXCR on the 5' RACE reads and lists one entry per CDR3 protein. Here the sample spans about 1.4 million distinct CDR3 sequences, around 55% being singletons. The sample comprised blood. All receptors derive from a man younger than 35 in good health.

The V gene is TRBV5-1, the J gene TRBJ2-4; a possible D gene is TRBD1 (6 bases). This CDR3 spans 14 amino acids. The germline V gene encodes CDR1 SGHRS and CDR2 YFSETQ. Trimming took off 5 bases at V and 2 bases at J, with 11 bases between the two ends. The CDR3 nucleotides are TGCGCCAGCAGAATCCAGGGGCCCAAAAACATTCAGTACTTC. It encodes CASRIQGPKNIQYF. The full variable domain, its missing parts supplied by reference TRBV5-1 and TRBJ2-4, is KAGVTQTPRYLIKTRGQQVTLSCSPISGHRSVSWYQQTPGQGLQFLFEYFSETQRNKGNFPGRFSGRQFSNSRSEMNVSTLELGDSALYLCASRIQGPKNIQYFGAGTRLSVL.

This clonotype has just a few counts. This sequence joins TRBV29-1 and TRBJ2-4, with TRBD1 matching over 7 bases. CDR3 length: 15 amino acids. Trimming removed 1 base from V and 4 bases from J; junction bases left unmatched: 7. Germline V gives CDR1 SQVTM, CDR2 ANQGSEA. The CDR3 reads CSVEVVGTEKNIQYF. CDR3 DNA sequence: TGCAGCGTTGAAGTCGTCGGGACAGAGAAAAACATTCAGTACTTC.

The V gene is TRBV5-6, the J gene TRBJ1-1; a weak D match, TRBD1 (6 bases). The CDR3 sequence is 14 residues long. CDR1 and CDR2 (germline): SGHDT, YYEEEE. V lost 7 bases and J lost 5, with 18 bases in between. CDR3 sequence: CASSLPGAITEAFF. CDR3 nucleotide sequence: TGTGCCAGCTCCCTGCCAGGGGCGATTACTGAAGCTTTCTTT.

The chain is built from TRBV6-6 and TRBJ1-2, with D possibly matching TRBD1 (5 bases). V was cut by 6 bases and J by 6 bases, with 14 bases left in between. Per germline, CDR1 MNHNY and CDR2 SVGAGI (reference sequence). The CDR3 spans 13 residues. Written as DNA, the CDR3 is TGTGCCAGCAGCCTAGGGGTCCGGGATGGCTACACCTTC. Protein: CASSLGVRDGYTF.

The chain uses TRBV12-3 or TRBV12-4 and TRBJ1-6, with 7 bases that match TRBD1. The CDR3 sequence is 14 residues long. V shed 5 bases and J 5 bases; nucleotides not matched to a gene: 3. The chain's CDR3 is CASSGTAHNSPLHF. In nucleotides, the CDR3 is TGTGCCAGCAGTGGGACAGCGCATAATTCACCCCTCCACTTT.

The chain uses TRBV14 and TRBJ2-1; tentatively, D is TRBD1 (5 bases). V dropped 4 bases and J dropped 6 bases, with 16 bases sitting between them. The CDR3 loop spans 15 amino acids. The germline gives CDR1 SGHDN, CDR2 FVKESK. CDR3 amino acids: CASSPQGSRSNEQFF. CDR3 nucleotide sequence: TGTGCCAGCAGCCCCCAGGGATCTCGGTCCAATGAGCAGTTCTTC.

The chain carries TRBV4-3 and TRBJ2-7; D possibly corresponds to TRBD1 (6 bases). Germline lookup yields CDR1 LGHNA and CDR2 YSLEER. Trimming stripped 1 base from V and 3 bases from J, with 13 bases between. CDR3 length: 15 amino acids. CDR3 protein: CASSQGGDRRYEQYF. In DNA form, the CDR3 reads TGCGCCAGCAGCCAAGGGGGAGACAGGCGCTACGAGCAGTACTTC.

In its sample, this clonotype was seen many times. The V gene is TRBV7-9, the J gene TRBJ2-1; D assignment may be TRBD1 or TRBD2 (5 bases each). Germline lookup yields CDR1 SEHNR and CDR2 FQNEAQ (reference sequence). The CDR3 is made up of 15 amino acids. The germline V and J ends were trimmed by 1 base and 8 bases, with 15 bases remaining between them. The CDR3 coding sequence is TGTGCCAGCAGCTTAGGGGGGTTCCAGAGTGATGAGCAGTTCTTC. Its protein is CASSLGGFQSDEQFF.

The genes are TRBV12-5 and TRBJ2-5, with 7 positions matching TRBD1. The ends lost 6 bases at V and 2 bases at J; junction bases unmatched: 3. From germline, CDR1 is LGHNT and CDR2 FRNRAP. This CDR3 is built from 13 residues. The CDR3 DNA is TGTGCTAGTGGCCAGACAGGGCAAGAGACCCAGTACTTC. Translation: CASGQTGQETQYF.

Only one count was recorded for this clonotype. The genes are TRBV5-1 and TRBJ2-7; D is unresolved. The CDR3 length is 13 residues. Germline V gives CDR1 SGHRS, CDR2 YFSETQ. V dropped 1 base and J dropped 7 bases, with 12 bases sitting between them. For the CDR3, the DNA is TGCGCCAGCAGCTTGCCCCTAGACAATGAGCAGTACTTC. Its protein product is CASSLPLDNEQYF. Drawing the rest from reference TRBV5-1 and TRBJ2-7, the complete variable domain is KAGVTQTPRYLIKTRGQQVTLSCSPISGHRSVSWYQQTPGQGLQFLFEYFSETQRNKGNFPGRFSGRQFSNSRSEMNVSTLELGDSALYLCASSLPLDNEQYFGPGTRLTVT.

CDR3 sequence (DNA): TGTGCCAGCAGCGTCACACCGGACAGGCAGGAGGGCGAGCAGTACTTC. This codes for CASSVTPDRQEGEQYF. This chain links TRBV9 with TRBJ2-4; a possible D gene is TRBD1 (7 bases). The J call is doubtful: the DNA matches TRBJ2-7 better. The CDR3 is made up of 16 amino acids. Germline V gives CDR1 SGDLS, CDR2 YYNGEE.

This clonotype was recorded a few times. V usage is TRBV27 and J usage is TRBJ2-1; 11 bases agree with TRBD2. The V and J ends lost 4 bases and 7 bases, in that order; junction bases with no gene match: 3. Germline V gene sequence: CDR1 MNHEY, CDR2 SMNVEV (reference sequence). CDR3 size: 14 residues. CDR3 bases: TGTGCCAGCAGTTGGCTAGCGGGGGGTAATGAGCAGTTCTTC. This translates into CASSWLAGGNEQFF.

The table lists this clonotype with many counts. The V gene is TRBV4-1, the J gene TRBJ2-7, with 8 positions matching TRBD1. This CDR3 is 17 amino acids long. Germline V gives CDR1 MGHRA, CDR2 YSYEKL. V trimming: 3 bases; J trimming: 0 bases; junction bases outside the gene matches: 10. DNA for the CDR3: TGCGCCAGCAGCCAGGACGGACAGGGCGGCAGCTCCTACGAGCAGTACTTC. It translates to CASSQDGQGGSSYEQYF.

V usage is TRBV20-1 and J usage is TRBJ2-5; TRBD2 matches 13 bases. Germline values: CDR1 DFQATT, CDR2 SNEGSKA (reference sequence). The CDR3 totals 14 residues. The junction had 10 bases not matched to a gene; V was cut back by 4 bases and J by 11 bases. In DNA, the CDR3 is TGCAGTGCTAAGGGACTAGCGGGGTCGAATGAGCAGTACTTC. Translation: CSAKGLAGSNEQYF.

The DNA of the CDR3 is TGTGCCAGCAGTTACATCGGGCAGTTCTATGGCTACACCTTC. Translated: CASSYIGQFYGYTF. The J gene is TRBJ1-2, the V gene TRBV6-2 or TRBV6-3; D remains ambiguous. The CDR3 is 14 amino acids. The ends were cut back, 2 bases at V and 4 bases at J, with 11 bases in the middle. Germline CDR1 is MNHEY and CDR2 is SVGEGT.